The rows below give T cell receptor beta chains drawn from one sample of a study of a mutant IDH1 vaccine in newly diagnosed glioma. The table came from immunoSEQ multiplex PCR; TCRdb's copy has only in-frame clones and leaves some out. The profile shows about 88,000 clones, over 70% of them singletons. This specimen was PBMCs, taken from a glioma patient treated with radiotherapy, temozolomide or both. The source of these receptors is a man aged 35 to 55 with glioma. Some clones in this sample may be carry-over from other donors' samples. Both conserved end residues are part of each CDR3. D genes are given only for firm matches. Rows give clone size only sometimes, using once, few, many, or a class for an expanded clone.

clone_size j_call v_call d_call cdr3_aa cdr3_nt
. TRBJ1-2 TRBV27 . CASRGPVNYGYTF TGTGCCAGCAGGGGGCCGGTTAACTATGGCTACACCTTC
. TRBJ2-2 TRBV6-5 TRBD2 CASSYLGGTGELFF TGTGCCAGCAGTTACCTGGGGGGGACCGGGGAGCTGTTTTTT
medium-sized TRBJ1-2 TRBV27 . CATAQGGGHYGYTF TGTGCCACCGCCCAAGGAGGGGGGCACTATGGCTACACCTTC
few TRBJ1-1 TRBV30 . CAWIAGGAFF TGTGCCTGGATTGCGGGGGGAGCTTTCTTT
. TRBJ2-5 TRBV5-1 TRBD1 CASSLVRDSKETQYF TGCGCCAGCAGCTTGGTCCGGGACAGCAAAGAGACCCAGTACTTC
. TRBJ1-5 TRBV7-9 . CASSYSNQPQHF TGTGCCAGCAGCTATAGCAATCAGCCCCAGCATTTT
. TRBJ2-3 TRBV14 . CASSQDLAGPTNTQYF TGTGCCAGCAGCCAAGATCTTGCAGGGCCAACAAATACGCAGTATTTT
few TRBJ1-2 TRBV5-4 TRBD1 CASSTKGANGYTF TGTGCCAGCAGCACCAAGGGGGCGAATGGCTACACCTTC
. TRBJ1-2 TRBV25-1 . CASKPQGMAPNYGYTF TGTGCCAGTAAACCCCAGGGGATGGCCCCTAACTATGGCTACACCTTC
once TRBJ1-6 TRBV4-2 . CASSHGLERSPLHF TGTGCCAGCAGCCACGGGCTGGAGAGATCACCCCTCCACTTT
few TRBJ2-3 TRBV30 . CAWSGGADTQYF TGTGCCTGGAGTGGGGGGGCAGATACGCAGTATTTT
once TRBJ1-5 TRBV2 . CASRLNGNQPQHF TGTGCCAGCAGACTTAATGGCAATCAGCCCCAGCATTTT
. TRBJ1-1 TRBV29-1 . CSVQGSGTEAFF TGCAGCGTCCAGGGTAGCGGCACTGAAGCTTTCTTT
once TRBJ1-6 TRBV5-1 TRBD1 CASSFLPGQGEAPLHF TGCGCCAGCAGCTTTTTACCGGGACAGGGGGAGGCACCCCTCCACTTT
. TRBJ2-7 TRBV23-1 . CASSQRGHSYEQYF TGCGCCAGCAGTCAGCGGGGACACTCCTACGAGCAGTACTTC
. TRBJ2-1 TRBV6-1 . CASNMNSYNEQFF TGTGCCAGCAACATGAACTCCTACAATGAGCAGTTCTTC
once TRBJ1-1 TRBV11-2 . CASSPQMNTEAFF TGTGCCAGCAGCCCACAAATGAACACTGAAGCTTTCTTT
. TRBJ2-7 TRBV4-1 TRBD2 CASSHTGTSDYEQYF TGCGCCAGCAGCCATACCGGGACTAGCGACTACGAGCAGTACTTC
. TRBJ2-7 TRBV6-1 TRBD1 CASSYSGGEQYF TGTGCCAGCAGCTATTCAGGGGGCGAGCAGTACTTC
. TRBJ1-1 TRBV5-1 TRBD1 CASSLGQGRNTEAFF TGCGCCAGCAGCTTGGGACAGGGGAGGAACACTGAAGCTTTCTTT
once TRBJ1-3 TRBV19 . CASNPGSGNTIYF TGTGCCAGTAATCCTGGCTCTGGAAACACCATATATTTT
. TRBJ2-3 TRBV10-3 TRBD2 CAISGEPRGGLTDTQYF TGTGCCATCAGTGGTGAGCCCCGGGGGGGGCTCACAGATACGCAGTATTTT
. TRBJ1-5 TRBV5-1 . CASSANGNQPQHF TGCGCCAGCAGTGCCAACGGGAATCAGCCCCAGCATTTT
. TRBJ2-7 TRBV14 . CASSQTGYDRLF TGTGCCAGCAGCCAAACAGGGTACGACCGATTATTC
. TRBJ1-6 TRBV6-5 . CASSYQPGVNSPLHF TGTGCCAGCAGTTACCAGCCGGGGGTTAATTCACCCCTCCACTTT
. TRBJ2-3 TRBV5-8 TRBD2 CASSKTSGEDTQYF TGTGCCAGCAGCAAGACTAGCGGGGAGGATACGCAGTATTTT
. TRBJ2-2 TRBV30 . CAWSYLGGGTGELFF TGTGCCTGGAGTTACCTGGGGGGCGGCACCGGGGAGCTGTTTTTT
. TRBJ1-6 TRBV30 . CAWSGISFRDSPLHF TGTGCCTGGAGTGGTATTAGTTTTCGAGATTCACCCCTCCACTTT
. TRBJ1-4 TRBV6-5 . CASRIGRFNEKLFF TGTGCCAGCAGGATAGGCAGGTTTAATGAAAAACTGTTTTTT
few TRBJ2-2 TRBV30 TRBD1 CAWSGGQNTGELFF TGTGCCTGGTCAGGGGGCCAGAACACCGGGGAGCTGTTTTTT
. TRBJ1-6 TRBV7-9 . CASKTENSPLHF TGTGCCAGCAAGACGGAGAATTCACCCCTCCACTTT
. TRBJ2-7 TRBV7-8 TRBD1 CASSHGQGYEQYF TGTGCCAGCAGCCACGGACAGGGCTACGAGCAGTACTTC
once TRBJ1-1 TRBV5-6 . CASSWTRNTEAFF TGTGCCAGCAGCTGGACACGGAACACTGAAGCTTTCTTT
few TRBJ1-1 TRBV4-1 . CASSQDRPGPEAFF TGCGCCAGCAGCCAAGATCGCCCCGGACCCGAAGCTTTCTTT
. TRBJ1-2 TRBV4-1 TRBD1 CASSSPGQSHNYGYTF TGCGCCAGCAGTTCCCCGGGACAGAGTCACAACTATGGCTACACCTTC
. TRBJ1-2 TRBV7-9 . CASSLTGAQKTAYGYTF TGTGCCAGCAGCTTGACCGGGGCCCAAAAAACAGCCTATGGCTACACCTTC
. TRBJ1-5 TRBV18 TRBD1 CASSPGQGLGSNQPQHF TGTGCCAGCTCACCGGGACAGGGGTTGGGCAGCAATCAGCCCCAGCATTTT
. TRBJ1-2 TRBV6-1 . CASSDRRLTANYGYTF TGTGCCAGCAGTGACAGGAGACTCACTGCTAACTATGGCTACACCTTC
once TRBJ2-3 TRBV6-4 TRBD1 CASSAEGQGSTDTQYF TGTGCCAGCAGTGCGGAAGGACAGGGTTCTACAGATACGCAGTATTTT
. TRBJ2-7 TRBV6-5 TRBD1 CASTKSTGEEQYF TGTGCCAGCACTAAATCGACAGGGGAGGAGCAGTACTTC
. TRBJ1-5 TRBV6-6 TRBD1 CASSPGDRDNQPQHF TGTGCCAGCAGCCCCGGAGACAGGGATAATCAGCCCCAGCATTTT
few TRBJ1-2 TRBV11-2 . CASSLALGRGDYGYTF TGTGCCAGCAGCTTAGCCCTGGGAAGGGGCGACTATGGCTACACCTTC
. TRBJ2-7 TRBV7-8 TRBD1 CASSLGSPDRRYF TGTGCCAGCAGCTTAGGGTCTCCGGACAGGCGGTACTTC
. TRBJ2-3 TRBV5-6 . CASSLTDTQYF TGTGCCAGCAGCTTGACAGATACGCAGTATTTT
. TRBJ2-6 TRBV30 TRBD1 CAWGDSSGANVLTF TGTGCCTGGGGGGACAGCTCTGGGGCCAACGTCCTGACTTTC
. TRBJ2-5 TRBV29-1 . CSVVPQETQYF TGCAGCGTGGTTCCCCAAGAGACCCAGTACTTC
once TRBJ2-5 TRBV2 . CASLRSLQETQYF TGTGCCAGCCTTCGGTCGTTGCAAGAGACCCAGTACTTC
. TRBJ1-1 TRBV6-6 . CAANRQENTEAFF TGTGCGGCTAATCGGCAGGAGAACACTGAAGCTTTCTTT
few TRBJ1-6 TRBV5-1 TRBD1 CASSLQGAQNSPLHF TGCGCCAGCAGCTTACAGGGGGCGCAAAATTCACCCCTCCACTTT
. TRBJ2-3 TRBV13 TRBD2 CASSLLLAGDSSTDTQYF TGTGCCAGCAGCTTACTCCTAGCGGGGGATTCGAGCACAGATACGCAGTATTTT